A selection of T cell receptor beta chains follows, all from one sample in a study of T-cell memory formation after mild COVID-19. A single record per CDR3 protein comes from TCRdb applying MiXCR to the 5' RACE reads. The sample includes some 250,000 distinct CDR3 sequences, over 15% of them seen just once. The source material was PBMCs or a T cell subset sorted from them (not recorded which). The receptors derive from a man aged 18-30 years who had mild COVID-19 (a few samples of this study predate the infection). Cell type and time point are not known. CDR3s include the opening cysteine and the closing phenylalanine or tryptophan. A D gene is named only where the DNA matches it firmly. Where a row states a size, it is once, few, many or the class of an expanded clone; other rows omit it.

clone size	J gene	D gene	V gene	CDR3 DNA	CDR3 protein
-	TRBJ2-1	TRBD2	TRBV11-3	TGTGCCAGCAGCTTGGGGAGCGGGGGGGCCTCCTACAATGAGCAGTTCTTC	CASSLGSGGASYNEQFF
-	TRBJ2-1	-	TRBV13	TGTGCCAGCAGCCGTTACCCGCCAAGCTCCTACAATGAGCAGTTCTTC	CASSRYPPSSYNEQFF
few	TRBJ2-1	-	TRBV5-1	TGCGCCAGCAGCCCGGGACGGAAGGATGAGCAGTTCTTC	CASSPGRKDEQFF
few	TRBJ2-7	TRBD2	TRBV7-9	TGTGCCAGCAGACATAGCCGGGAGGCCTCCTACGAGCAGTACTTC	CASRHSREASYEQYF
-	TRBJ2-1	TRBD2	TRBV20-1	TGCAGTGCTAGCCGGCCTAGCGGGGGGGTAGGCAATGAGCAGTTCTTC	CSASRPSGGVGNEQFF
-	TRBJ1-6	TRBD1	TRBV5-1	TGCGCCAGCAGCCAGTTCGACAGGGGAAATTCACCCCTCCACTTT	CASSQFDRGNSPLHF
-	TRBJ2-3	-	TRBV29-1	TGCAGCGTTGAAGGTTGGCTAGCCACAGATACGCAGTATTTT	CSVEGWLATDTQYF
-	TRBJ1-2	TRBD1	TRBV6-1	TGTGCCAGCAGAGAACAGGGGAAGTATGGCTACACCTTC	CASREQGKYGYTF
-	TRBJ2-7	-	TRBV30	TGTGCCTGGAGTGGCGGGTTGGGGTCGCGGGAGTACTTC	CAWSGGLGSREYF
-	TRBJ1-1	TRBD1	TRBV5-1	TGCGCCAGCAACAGGGGTATGGACACTGAAGCTTTCTTT	CASNRGMDTEAFF
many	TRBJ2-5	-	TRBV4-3	TGCGCCAGCAGCCAAGGGGTGGGGTACCAAGAGACCCAGTACTTC	CASSQGVGYQETQYF
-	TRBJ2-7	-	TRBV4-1	TGCGCCAGCAGCCCCAACGTGGGGTTGGGGTTGAAGCAGTACTTC	CASSPNVGLGLKQYF
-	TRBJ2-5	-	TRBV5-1	TGCGCCAGCAGCTTGGATCGGACTGTGCAAGAGACCCAGTACTTC	CASSLDRTVQETQYF
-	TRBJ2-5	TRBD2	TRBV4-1	TGCGCCAGCAGCCCCCCTCGTGCAGCGGGGGGGCCAAAGACCCAGTACTTC	CASSPPRAAGGPKTQYF
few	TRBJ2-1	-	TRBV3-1	TGTGCCAGCAGCCCCCTAGGAGCCGACTACAATGAGCAGTTCTTC	CASSPLGADYNEQFF
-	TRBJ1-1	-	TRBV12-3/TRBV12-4	TGTGCCAGCAGCCCGCAGAGTGATGAAGCTTTCTTT	CASSPQSDEAFF
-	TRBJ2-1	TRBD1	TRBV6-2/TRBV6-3	TGTGCCAGCAGTCCTCTGGGACAGGGATACAATGAGCAGTTCTTC	CASSPLGQGYNEQFF
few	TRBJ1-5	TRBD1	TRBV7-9	TGTGCCAGCAGCTCTGTCCCCAGGGGGCAACGGAGCAATCAGCCCCAGCATTTT	CASSSVPRGQRSNQPQHF
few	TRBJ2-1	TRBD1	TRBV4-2	TGTGCCAGCAGCACTCGCCCTTCGAGGACAGGGGATTACAATGAGCAGTTCTTC	CASSTRPSRTGDYNEQFF
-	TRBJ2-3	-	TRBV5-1	TGCGCCAGCAGCTTGGCTCGCTTACAAAGCACAGATACGCAGTATTTT	CASSLARLQSTDTQYF
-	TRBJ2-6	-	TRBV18	TGTGCCAGCTCACCATGGGAGTCGGCCGGGGCCAACGTCCTGACTTTC	CASSPWESAGANVLTF
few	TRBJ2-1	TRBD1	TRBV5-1	TGCGCCAGCAGCAAACCACAGGGGGGTGAGCAGTTCTTC	CASSKPQGGEQFF
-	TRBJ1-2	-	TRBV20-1	TGCAGTGCTAGGGAGGATGGAAGGGGGGGAGGCTACACCTTC	CSAREDGRGGGYTF
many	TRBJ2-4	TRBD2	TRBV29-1	TGCAGCGTGCAAGGACTAGCGGGGTCCAAAAACATTCAGTACTTC	CSVQGLAGSKNIQYF
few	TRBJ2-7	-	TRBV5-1	TGCGCCAGCAGCTTGACACCTCCTTCCTACGAGCAGTACTTC	CASSLTPPSYEQYF
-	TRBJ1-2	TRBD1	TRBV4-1	TGCGCCAGCAGCCCCGTCCTTTTTGGGACAGGCGCCACTAACTATGGCTACACCTTC	CASSPVLFGTGATNYGYTF
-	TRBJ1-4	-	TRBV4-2	TGTGCCAGCAGCCGCCGGACGGATTCCTATGAAAAACTGTTTTTT	CASSRRTDSYEKLFF
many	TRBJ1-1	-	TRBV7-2	TGTGCCAGCAGCTCCGGACAGCTCGGTAGAGCTTTCTTT	CASSSGQLGRAFF
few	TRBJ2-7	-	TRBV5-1	TGCGCCAGCAGCTTAGGACCGAACCCGCAGTACTTC	CASSLGPNPQYF
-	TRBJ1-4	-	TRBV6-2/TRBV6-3	TGTGCCAGCAGTTCCCCCCGGCGAGTCGGGAAACTGTTTTTT	CASSSPRRVGKLFF
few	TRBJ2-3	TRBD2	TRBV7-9	TGTGCCAGCAGCCCCGGGGCAGGGGCCGGCGGGAGGACAGATACGCAGTATTTT	CASSPGAGAGGRTDTQYF
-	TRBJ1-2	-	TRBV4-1	TGCGCCAGCAGCCAAGATAGAGGCAGGGAACTCTATGGCTACACCTTC	CASSQDRGRELYGYTF
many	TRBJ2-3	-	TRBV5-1	TGCGCCAGCAGCTTGGAGGGTGGAGATACGCAGTATTTT	CASSLEGGDTQYF
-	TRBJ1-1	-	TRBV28	TGTGCCAGCAGTTTATTGGTACAGGGGAACACTGAAGCTTTCTTT	CASSLLVQGNTEAFF
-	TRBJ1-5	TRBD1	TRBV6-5	TGTGCCAGCAGTCCAGGACAGGGCCATCAGCCCCAGCATTTT	CASSPGQGHQPQHF
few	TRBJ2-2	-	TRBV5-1	TGCGCCAGCAGCATTCCAACAGGGTCCACCGGGGAGCTGTTTTTT	CASSIPTGSTGELFF
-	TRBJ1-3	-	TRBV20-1	TGCAGTGCTAGAGAAGTCAGTTCTGGAAACACCATATATTTT	CSAREVSSGNTIYF
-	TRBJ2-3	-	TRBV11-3	TGTGCCAGCAGCTCCTTACTGGGGGATACGCAGTATTTT	CASSSLLGDTQYF
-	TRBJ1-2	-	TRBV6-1	TGTGCCAGCAGTGAAGCAGGGACGCGCTATGGCTACACCTTC	CASSEAGTRYGYTF
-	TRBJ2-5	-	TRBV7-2	TGTGCCAGCAGCTTAGATAGTACGAGCCCGCGGACCCAGTACTTC	CASSLDSTSPRTQYF
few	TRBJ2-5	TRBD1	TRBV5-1	TGCGCCAGCAGCACTGGGACAGTAGAGACCCAGTACTTC	CASSTGTVETQYF
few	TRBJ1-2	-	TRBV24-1	TGTGCCACCAGTGATTTTGAGGGGTCCGTCGGTGGCTACACCTTC	CATSDFEGSVGGYTF
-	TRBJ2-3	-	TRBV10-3	TGTGCCGGGGGTAGGACTAGCACAGATACGCAGTATTTT	CAGGRTSTDTQYF
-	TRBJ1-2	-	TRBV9	TGTGCCAGCAGGGCTTCCGGGACGGCGTATGGCTACACCTTC	CASRASGTAYGYTF
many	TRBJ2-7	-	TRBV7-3	TGTGCCAGCAGCTTAAACCCAGCCCACTACTACGAGCAGTACTTC	CASSLNPAHYYEQYF